The T cell receptor (beta chain) described here comes from a study of cytomegalovirus exposure and HLA in healthy donors. It was with 60 Vbeta and 13 Jbeta primers that the PCR ran. Using immunoSEQ multiplex PCR, the repertoire was profiled, and TCRdb retains in-frame clones only, with some absent. Of about 220,000 clones listed, around 76% were seen once; the top ten hold about 6.4%. Sample: PBMCs. The receptor was isolated from a man in his forties in good health and CMV-seropositive.

In DNA, the CDR3 is TGTGCCAGCAGCTTCGGGACAGGGACTCAGCCCCAGCATTTT. Its protein is CASSFGTGTQPQHF. The gene calls are TRBV11-2 and TRBJ1-5; 9 nucleotides agree with TRBD1. With 3 bases clipped from V and 6 bases from J, the junction kept 3 bases outside the gene matches. There are 14 residues in the CDR3. Germline-derived CDR1 and CDR2 are SGHAT and FQNNGV.